Listed below are T cell receptor beta chains from one sample, sequenced in a study of T cells in Graves' hyperthyroidism and ophthalmopathy. Via MiXCR, TCRdb re-called the multiplex PCR reads, giving one row per CDR3 protein. The data contain under 350,000 distinct CDR3 sequences, over 20% of them singletons. The sample comprised blood. All receptors come from a woman between 50 and 59 years old with Graves' hyperthyroidism. The CDR3 runs from the conserved cysteine through the conserved F or W. A D gene is named only where the DNA matches it firmly. Some rows have no size entry. The others give once, few or many, or a class for an expanded clone.

v_gene	j_gene	abundance	d_gene	CDR3aa	CDR3nt
TRBV10-3	TRBJ1-5	many	-	CAISGDKSNQPQHF	TGTGCCATCAGTGGGGACAAGAGCAATCAGCCCCAGCATTTT
TRBV7-9	TRBJ2-5	many	-	CASSSREIQETQYF	TGTGCCAGCAGCTCCAGGGAGATACAAGAGACCCAGTACTTC
TRBV9	TRBJ1-1	-	-	CASSAPGKGGTEAFF	TGTGCCAGCAGCGCCCCCGGCAAGGGGGGGACTGAAGCTTTCTTT
TRBV28	TRBJ2-7	many	-	CASSPNLGTYEQYF	TGTGCCAGCAGTCCCAACTTAGGGACCTACGAGCAGTACTTC
TRBV5-1	TRBJ2-6	many	-	CASSILQGAGANVLTF	TGCGCCAGCAGCATCCTACAGGGCGCCGGGGCCAACGTCCTGACTTTC
TRBV20-1	TRBJ1-2	many	TRBD1	CSARDLRDRVNYGYTF	TGCAGTGCTAGAGACCTCCGGGACAGGGTAAACTATGGCTACACCTTC
TRBV6-4	TRBJ2-3	few	TRBD2	CASSAQLAGTDTQYF	TGTGCCAGCAGTGCCCAACTAGCGGGCACAGATACGCAGTATTTT
TRBV6-1	TRBJ2-7	many	-	CASVGHNYEQYF	TGTGCCAGCGTAGGGCATAACTACGAGCAGTACTTC
TRBV30	TRBJ1-1	many	TRBD1	CACTRGRRAFF	TGTGCCTGCACTAGGGGGCGACGAGCTTTCTTT
TRBV11-2	TRBJ2-7	few	-	CASSLLTPSSYEQYF	TGTGCCAGCAGCTTATTGACACCTAGCTCCTACGAGCAGTACTTC
TRBV18	TRBJ1-5	many	-	CASSLGTTNQPQHF	TGTGCCAGCTCACTAGGGACAACTAATCAGCCCCAGCATTTT
TRBV20-1	TRBJ2-1	many	TRBD2	CSAREAAGVYNEQFF	TGCAGTGCTAGAGAAGCAGCGGGGGTGTACAATGAGCAGTTCTTC
TRBV2	TRBJ1-1	-	-	CASSLEASRAHTEAFF	TGTGCCAGCAGCTTAGAGGCTAGCCGCGCTCACACTGAAGCTTTCTTT
TRBV3-1	TRBJ2-2	-	TRBD2	CASIPSGETGELFF	TGTGCCAGCATCCCTAGCGGGGAAACCGGAGAGCTGTTTTTT
TRBV20-1	TRBJ2-1	many	-	CSADSYNEQFF	TGCAGTGCGGATTCATACAATGAGCAGTTCTTC
TRBV10-3	TRBJ2-1	few	-	CAIGRGTDYNEQFF	TGTGCCATCGGCCGGGGGACCGACTACAATGAGCAGTTCTTC
TRBV2	TRBJ2-5	many	-	CASSDDHEGTQYF	TGTGCCAGCAGTGATGATCATGAGGGGACCCAGTACTTC
TRBV7-2	TRBJ1-2	many	-	CASSSFNYGYTF	TGTGCCAGCAGCTCCTTTAACTATGGCTACACCTTC
TRBV28	TRBJ2-4	many	-	CASSLLGGEAQNIQYF	TGTGCCAGCAGTCTTTTAGGAGGGGAAGCGCAAAACATTCAGTACTTC
TRBV3-1	TRBJ2-1	many	TRBD2	CASSQVSSGRASEQFF	TGTGCCAGCAGCCAAGTTTCTAGCGGGAGGGCCAGTGAGCAGTTCTTC
TRBV11-3	TRBJ2-5	many	-	CASSVTSAGATQYF	TGTGCCAGCAGCGTAACTAGTGCAGGTGCGACCCAGTACTTC
TRBV5-5	TRBJ1-3	-	-	CASSLWRGSGNTIYF	TGTGCCAGCAGCTTGTGGCGAGGCTCTGGAAACACCATATATTTT
TRBV20-1	TRBJ1-2	-	-	CSARDAVNYGYTF	TGCAGTGCTAGAGATGCAGTCAACTATGGCTACACCTTC
TRBV20-1	TRBJ2-1	once	TRBD2	CSARGTSGYNEQFF	TGCAGTGCTAGAGGGACTAGCGGGTACAATGAGCAGTTCTTC
TRBV10-1	TRBJ2-7	few	-	CASSFTGLEQYF	TGCGCCAGCAGCTTTACAGGGCTCGAGCAGTACTTC
TRBV3-1	TRBJ2-1	many	-	CASSSGHEQFF	TGTGCCAGCAGCTCGGGCCATGAGCAGTTCTTC
TRBV28	TRBJ1-2	many	TRBD1	CASSPTGSTSNYGYTF	TGTGCCAGCAGCCCGACAGGGAGTACGTCTAACTATGGCTACACCTTC
TRBV14	TRBJ2-1	-	TRBD2	CASSQDRGLAGGPTNEQFF	TGTGCCAGCAGCCAAGATAGAGGACTAGCGGGGGGCCCTACAAATGAGCAGTTCTTC
TRBV28	TRBJ1-3	many	-	CASRGGTVKGNTIYF	TGTGCCAGCAGAGGAGGGACCGTCAAGGGAAACACCATATATTTT
TRBV28	TRBJ2-1	many	-	CASSHPQRARDEQFF	TGTGCCAGCAGTCACCCCCAGAGAGCGAGGGACGAGCAGTTCTTC
TRBV4-2	TRBJ2-7	-	TRBD2	CASSQDASGPYEQYF	TGTGCCAGCAGCCAAGATGCTAGCGGACCCTACGAGCAGTACTTC
TRBV20-1	TRBJ2-5	few	TRBD2	CSARSGTSGMAYETQYF	TGCAGTGCTAGATCTGGGACTAGCGGGATGGCGTACGAGACCCAGTACTTC
TRBV7-9	TRBJ1-5	many	-	CASSPDRRNQPQHF	TGTGCCAGCAGCCCGGACCGGAGGAATCAGCCCCAGCATTTT
TRBV20-1	TRBJ2-7	few	TRBD1	CSAPRTGDYEQYF	TGCAGTGCTCCCAGGACAGGGGACTACGAGCAGTACTTC
TRBV2	TRBJ1-6	many	TRBD1	CASREGDRGNSPLHF	TGTGCCAGCAGAGAGGGGGACAGGGGTAATTCACCCCTCCACTTT
TRBV2	TRBJ2-1	many	TRBD1	CASSEGTGVIYEQFF	TGTGCCAGCAGTGAGGGAACAGGGGTGATCTATGAGCAGTTCTTC
TRBV30	TRBJ2-1	many	-	CAWRPKGRYEQFF	TGTGCCTGGAGACCCAAAGGGCGGTATGAGCAGTTCTTC
TRBV28	TRBJ2-5	few	TRBD1	CASSFLWTGRPETQYF	TGTGCCAGCAGTTTTCTCTGGACAGGGCGCCCAGAGACCCAGTACTTC
TRBV12-3/TRBV12-4	TRBJ1-4	-	-	CASSRPGQFGEKLFF	TGTGCCAGCAGCCGCCCAGGACAGTTCGGTGAAAAACTGTTTTTT
TRBV7-2	TRBJ1-1	-	-	CASSLLQGNTEAFF	TGTGCCAGCAGCCTTCTACAGGGGAACACTGAAGCTTTCTTT
TRBV29-1	TRBJ1-3	-	TRBD1	CSVGQGAGNTIYF	TGCAGCGTTGGCCAGGGGGCTGGAAACACCATATATTTT
TRBV19	TRBJ2-3	-	-	CASSTYTDTQYF	TGTGCCAGTAGTACTTACACAGATACGCAGTATTTT
TRBV6-2/TRBV6-3	TRBJ2-5	many	TRBD1	CASSRTGGMGETQYF	TGTGCCAGCAGCCGGACAGGGGGCATGGGAGAGACCCAGTACTTC
TRBV2	TRBJ1-5	-	-	CASKGHQAQPQHF	TGTGCCAGCAAGGGACATCAGGCCCAGCCCCAGCATTTT
TRBV19	TRBJ2-2	-	TRBD1	CASRDRGRNGELFF	TGTGCCAGTAGGGACAGGGGGCGAAACGGGGAGCTGTTTTTT
TRBV27	TRBJ2-2	many	TRBD2	CASSSNRLAGRTRELFF	TGTGCCAGCAGTTCCAACCGACTAGCGGGAAGGACCCGGGAGCTGTTTTTT
TRBV12-3/TRBV12-4	TRBJ2-1	-	TRBD2	CASSPTGLQRYSCYNEQFF	TGTGCCAGCAGCCCCACGGGACTACAACGTTATAGCTGCTACAATGAGCAGTTCTTC
TRBV5-4	TRBJ1-4	-	TRBD1	CASRGQATDEKLFF	TGTGCCAGCAGGGGACAGGCGACGGATGAAAAACTGTTTTTT
TRBV6-1	TRBJ1-5	many	-	CASTPSRNSNQPQHF	TGTGCCAGCACGCCTTCCCGAAATAGCAATCAGCCCCAGCATTTT
TRBV5-1	TRBJ2-1	many	TRBD1	CASSSRTGVNNEQFF	TGCGCCAGCAGCTCCAGGACAGGGGTGAACAATGAGCAGTTCTTC
TRBV11-2	TRBJ2-5	many	TRBD2	CASSFSGSYQETQYF	TGTGCCAGCAGCTTCAGCGGGAGCTACCAAGAGACCCAGTACTTC
TRBV25-1	TRBJ1-6	few	-	CASRNIGQNNSPLHF	TGTGCCAGCAGGAACATAGGACAGAATAATTCACCCCTCCACTTT
TRBV2	TRBJ1-1	-	TRBD1	CASSRTGWNTEALF	TGTGCCAGCAGTCGGACAGGTTGGAACACTGAAGCTCTCTTT
TRBV18	TRBJ1-1	-	-	CASSKSSGNTEAFF	TGTGCCAGCTCAAAGTCGAGCGGGAACACTGAAGCTTTCTTT
TRBV2	TRBJ2-1	many	TRBD2	CASRWRGGMYEQFF	TGTGCCAGCAGATGGCGGGGGGGCATGTATGAGCAGTTCTTC
TRBV12-3/TRBV12-4	TRBJ2-7	many	TRBD1	CASSHDRVYEQYF	TGTGCCAGCAGCCATGACAGGGTGTACGAGCAGTACTTC
TRBV19	TRBJ2-3	-	-	CASSIRPTDTQYF	TGTGCCAGTAGTATACGGCCTACAGATACGCAGTATTTT
TRBV5-1	TRBJ1-2	many	-	CASSPQYTYGYTF	TGCGCCAGCAGCCCACAATACACATACGGCTACACCTTC
TRBV11-2	TRBJ1-4	-	-	CASSSPGQTNEKLFF	TGTGCCAGCAGCTCCCCCGGACAGACTAATGAAAAACTGTTTTTT
TRBV4-2	TRBJ1-1	-	-	CASSQDIVGAARGAFF	TGTGCCAGCAGCCAAGATATCGTGGGGGCCGCGAGGGGAGCTTTCTTT